These 22 T cell receptor beta chains share one sample of origin, sequenced in a study of T-cell memory formation after mild COVID-19 (dated by TCRdb to the early 2020s). Library method: 5' RACE. The sequencer listed for this sample is Illumina NovaSeq 6000. The public sequencing data were trimmed at Q25 with fastp and processed into clonotypes with MiXCR by TCRdb, which kept only in-frame beta chains. All rows with the same CDR3 protein become a single entry with the most common DNA and genes. Recorded for this sample are about 360,000 distinct CDR3 sequences; 14% of them occurred a single time. The top ten clones comprise 20% to 25% of the sample. Sequenced: PBMCs or a T cell subset sorted from them (not recorded which). These receptors were taken from a man aged 18 to 29 who had mild COVID-19 (a few samples of this study predate the infection). The sample titles of this study are shuffled in the database, so cell type and time point are left out; the donor was told from shared clones.

This clonotype was detected many times. The V gene is TRBV5-1, the J gene TRBJ2-5, with TRBD1 matching over 7 bases. Trimming at V came to 4 bases and at J to 2 bases, leaving 2 bases not matched to a gene. The length of the CDR3 is 13 residues. Germline CDR1 reads SGHRS; CDR2 reads YFSETQ. CDR3 sequence reads: CASSGTAQETQYF. CDR3 in DNA: TGCGCCAGCAGCGGGACAGCGCAAGAGACCCAGTACTTC.

The rearrangement uses TRBV7-9 and TRBJ2-7; weak D call: TRBD2 (6 bases). The CDR3 length is 12 residues. The germline V gene encodes CDR1 SEHNR and CDR2 FQNEAQ (reference sequence). The CDR3 sequence is CANYGSPYEQYV. In DNA form, the CDR3 reads TGTGCAAACTACGGGAGTCCATACGAGCAGTACGTC.

This clonotype was seen a few times. The CDR3 protein is CASSQAGRGRRVTEAFF. DNA for the CDR3: TGTGCCAGCAGCCAAGCGGGGCGGGGGCGAAGGGTCACTGAAGCTTTCTTT. The genes are TRBV3-1 and TRBJ1-1; D is perhaps TRBD1 (6 bases). CDR1 LGHDT and CDR2 YNNKEL come from the germline V gene (reference sequence). V gave up 1 base and J gave up 4 bases, with 19 bases separating them. The CDR3 spans 17 residues.

The rearrangement links TRBV6-5 to TRBJ2-6; D is uncertain. The CDR3 runs 16 residues. Germline values: CDR1 MNHEY, CDR2 SVGAGI. With 0 bases removed from V and 0 bases from J, the gap between germline ends came to 6 bases. CDR3 in amino acids: CASSYSFNSGANVLTF. The CDR3 DNA is TGTGCCAGCAGTTACTCGTTCAACTCTGGGGCCAACGTCCTGACTTTC.

This clonotype has just a few counts. This sequence joins TRBV27 and TRBJ2-7; TRBD1 matches 7 bases. With 0 bases clipped from V and 4 bases from J, the junction kept 9 bases outside the gene matches. Germline V gene data show CDR1 as MNHEY and CDR2 as SMNVEV (reference sequence). CDR3 length: 16 residues. CDR3 sequence: CASSLSPTGLKYEQYF. The CDR3 coding sequence is TGTGCCAGCAGTTTATCCCCGACAGGGTTAAAGTACGAGCAGTACTTC.

CDR3 DNA sequence: TGCAGTGCCCCGCTAGCGGGGGTTTCAGATACGCAGTATTTT. Translating gives CSAPLAGVSDTQYF. This chain uses TRBV20-1 with TRBJ2-3, with 10 bases that match TRBD2. V dropped 6 bases and J dropped 4; count of bases not matched to a gene: 7. Germline CDR1 DFQATT, CDR2 SNEGSKA (reference sequence). CDR3 length: 14 amino acids.

The chain recombines TRBV4-1 with TRBJ1-3; D may be TRBD1 (5 bases). The CDR3 runs 16 residues. CDR1 and CDR2 from the germline V gene are MGHRA and YSYEKL. V was clipped by 0 bases and J by 2 bases, with 11 bases between them. CDR3 sequence reads: CASSQDPGRTGNTIYF. The CDR3 DNA reads TGCGCCAGCAGCCAAGACCCAGGGCGAACTGGAAACACCATATATTTT.

This chain joins TRBV27 and TRBJ2-7; D may be TRBD1 or TRBD2 (5 bases each). The CDR3 contains 15 residues. Germline V gene lookup returns CDR1 MNHEY and CDR2 SMNVEV (reference sequence). Deletions cut 4 bases from V and 0 bases from J, with 13 bases between. The CDR3 is CASSSWGPASYEQYV. For the CDR3, the DNA is TGTGCCAGCAGTTCCTGGGGACCCGCCTCCTACGAGCAGTACGTC.

This clonotype was counted only a few times. The J gene is TRBJ2-1, the V gene TRBV9, with D uncertain. CDR1 SGDLS and CDR2 YYNGEE come from the germline V gene. The CDR3 is 15 amino acids. Trimming cost V 0 bases and J 5 bases, with 12 bases left between them. The CDR3 coding sequence is TGTGCCAGCAGCGTAGTTGGTACCCCCCACAATGAGCAGTTCTTC. Its translation: CASSVVGTPHNEQFF.

The V and J genes are TRBV7-6 and TRBJ2-5; 7 bases align to TRBD1. The CDR3 loop spans 14 amino acids. The V gene's germline CDR1 is SGHVS and CDR2 FNYEAQ. V lost 5 bases to trimming and J lost 3 bases; unmatched junction nucleotides: 6. CDR3 in amino acids: CASSPQGVKETQYF. The CDR3 region has the DNA TGTGCCAGCAGCCCGCAGGGGGTTAAAGAGACCCAGTACTTC.

The V gene is TRBV4-3, the J gene TRBJ2-2, with D unresolved. CDR1 and CDR2 (germline): LGHNA, YSLEER. The CDR3 loop spans 16 amino acids. With 0 bases removed from V and 0 bases from J, the gap between germline ends came to 8 bases. CDR3 bases: TGCGCCAGCAGCCAAGAGGGGTGGGCGAACACCGGGGAGCTGTTTTTT. Translating it yields CASSQEGWANTGELFF.

This clonotype came up once. V and J are TRBV10-2 and TRBJ2-1; no reliable D call. The CDR3 extends over 13 amino acids. Germline V gives CDR1 WSHSY, CDR2 SAAADI. Trimming stripped 7 bases from V and 4 bases from J, with 11 bases between. Here the CDR3 DNA reads TGCGCCAGCATGCAGGTGGAATACAATGAGCAGTTCTTC. Its protein product is CASMQVEYNEQFF.

This clonotype was recorded a few times. The CDR3 region has the DNA TGTGCCAGTACAGGGGGTAATTCACCCCTCCACTTT. Amino acids: CASTGGNSPLHF. V is TRBV19 and J is TRBJ1-6, with 7 bases fitting TRBD1. Germline loops: CDR1 LNHDA, CDR2 SQIVND (reference sequence). CDR3 length equals 12 residues. V lost 7 bases and J lost 6; bases outside the gene matches: 0.

This clonotype was recorded many times. The CDR3 DNA sequence: TGTGCCAGCAGCCGCGGGACCGGTAATCAGCCCCAGCATTTT. It translates to CASSRGTGNQPQHF. The chain carries TRBV7-2 and TRBJ1-5, with D tentatively TRBD1 (5 bases). Germline V gene sequence: CDR1 SGHTA, CDR2 FQGNSA. The length of the CDR3 is 14 residues. V lost 5 bases and J lost 4, with 12 bases in between.

V and J are TRBV6-2 or TRBV6-3 and TRBJ2-2; D is possibly TRBD2 (5 bases). The germline V gene encodes CDR1 MNHEY and CDR2 SVGEGT. Trimming left V 2 bases short and J 13 bases short, with 8 bases between. CDR3 length: 11 residues. The CDR3 nucleotides are TGTGCCAGCAGTTACCCCGGAGGGCTGTTTTTT. Translating it yields CASSYPGGLFF.

This clonotype was detected ten times or more. The genes are TRBV5-1 and TRBJ2-2, with D possibly being TRBD1 (6 bases). V was pared by 0 bases and J by 0 bases, with 6 bases between. The CDR3 spans 15 residues. Germline-derived CDR1 and CDR2 are SGHRS and YFSETQ. The CDR3 DNA reads TGCGCCAGCAGCTTGGAGGGGGCGAACACCGGGGAGCTGTTTTTT. As protein: CASSLEGANTGELFF.

This clonotype was found a few times. This rearrangement joins TRBV20-1 to TRBJ2-7; D gene ambiguous. Trimming cost V 3 bases and J 6 bases, with 9 bases left between them. From germline, CDR1 is DFQATT and CDR2 SNEGSKA (reference sequence). This CDR3 has 11 amino acids. CDR3 bases: TGCAGTGCTAGGGCCTTGGCCGAGCAGTACTTC. This gives the protein CSARALAEQYF.

A few counts support this clonotype. The V and J genes are TRBV7-2 and TRBJ2-2; D gene ambiguous. The length of the CDR3 is 14 residues. CDR1 and CDR2 (germline): SGHTA, FQGNSA. The germline V and J ends were trimmed by 5 bases and 7 bases, with 14 bases remaining between them. The CDR3 reads CASSGDGVVGELFF. CDR3 bases: TGTGCCAGCAGCGGGGATGGGGTCGTCGGGGAGCTGTTTTTT.

This clonotype has only a few counts. The chain has TRBV7-6 and TRBJ2-1; unclear D gene. The germline V and J ends were trimmed by 4 bases and 7 bases, with 11 bases remaining between them. Germline CDR1 is SGHVS and CDR2 is FNYEAQ. The CDR3 extends over 13 amino acids. This chain's CDR3 is CASSSGPSNEQFF. The CDR3 nucleotides read TGTGCCAGCAGCTCCGGGCCGAGTAATGAGCAGTTCTTC.

This clonotype has more than one count but fewer than ten. The chain uses TRBV20-1 and TRBJ2-4; no clear D gene. The germline CDR1 and CDR2 sequences are DFQATT and SNEGSKA (reference sequence). Trimming shortened V by 5 bases and J by 8 bases, and 16 bases separated the two germline ends. The CDR3 is 13 residues long. The DNA for the CDR3 is TGCAGTGCTTCCTACACGAACGCGGACATTCAGTACTTC. This translates into CSASYTNADIQYF.

This clonotype has more than one count but fewer than ten. V is TRBV6-2 or TRBV6-3 and J is TRBJ2-7; a weak D match, TRBD2 (5 bases). V lost 10 bases and J lost 2, with 9 bases in between. Germline CDR1 is MNHEY and CDR2 is SVGEGT. The CDR3 loop spans 11 amino acids. The CDR3 nucleotides are TGTGCCATCGGGGATCCCTACGAGCAGTACGTC. As protein: CAIGDPYEQYV.

The chain couples TRBV27 to TRBJ1-2; 7 positions agree with TRBD1. The CDR3 sequence is 12 residues long. The germline gives CDR1 MNHEY, CDR2 SMNVEV (reference sequence). V gave up 5 bases and J gave up 8 bases; unmatched junction bases: 5. CDR3 region: CASSATGKGYTF. The CDR3 DNA follows: TGTGCCAGCAGTGCGACAGGGAAAGGCTACACCTTC.